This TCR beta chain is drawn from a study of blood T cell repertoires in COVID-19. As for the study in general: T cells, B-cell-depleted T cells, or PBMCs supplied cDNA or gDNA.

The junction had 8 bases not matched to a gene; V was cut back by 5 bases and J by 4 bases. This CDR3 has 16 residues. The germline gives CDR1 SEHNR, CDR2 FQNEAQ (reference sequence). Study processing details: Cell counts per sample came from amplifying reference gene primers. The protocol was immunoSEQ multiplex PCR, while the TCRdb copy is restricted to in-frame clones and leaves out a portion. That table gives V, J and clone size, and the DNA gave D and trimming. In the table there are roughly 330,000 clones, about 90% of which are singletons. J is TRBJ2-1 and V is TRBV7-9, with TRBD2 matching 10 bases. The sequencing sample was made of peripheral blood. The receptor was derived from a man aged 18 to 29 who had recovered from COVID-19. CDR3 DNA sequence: TGTGCCAGCAGCAAGGGCCGGACTAGCGGATACAATGAGCAGTTCTTC. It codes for CASSKGRTSGYNEQFF.